A selection of T cell receptor beta chains follows, all from one sample in a study of T-cell memory formation after mild COVID-19. TCRdb processed the 5' RACE reads anew with MiXCR; each CDR3 protein has one entry. The sample lists approximately 260,000 distinct CDR3 sequences; 16% were seen once. Sequenced sample: PBMCs or a T cell subset sorted from them (not recorded which). The receptors derive from a man aged 18 to 29 who had mild COVID-19 (a few samples of this study predate the infection). Cell type and time point are not known. The CDR3 runs from the conserved cysteine through the conserved F or W. The D gene is left open where the match is weak. Clone size is given for some rows only: seen once, a few or many times, or a class if the clone is expanded.

V gene	J gene	clone size	D gene	CDR3 length	CDR3 DNA	CDR3 protein
TRBV4-2	TRBJ1-6	NA	NA	16	TGTGCCAGCAGCCAAGGGCTGGGGGGGCTAAATTCACCCCTCCACTTT	CASSQGLGGLNSPLHF
TRBV20-1	TRBJ1-3	NA	NA	13	TGCAGTGCGGCGAACAGGGTCGGAAACACCATATATTTT	CSAANRVGNTIYF
TRBV20-1	TRBJ1-2	few	TRBD1	13	TGCAGTGCTATCAGGGGGACGAACTATGGCTACACCTTC	CSAIRGTNYGYTF
TRBV4-1	TRBJ2-1	NA	NA	16	TGCGCCAGCAGCCAAGATTCCCTCTCTTTCTACAATGAGCAGTTCTTC	CASSQDSLSFYNEQFF
TRBV5-8	TRBJ2-1	many	TRBD2	15	TGTGCCAGCAGCTTAAGCGGGGGCTCCTACAATGAGCAGTTCTTC	CASSLSGGSYNEQFF
TRBV5-4	TRBJ2-5	NA	TRBD2	17	TGTGCCAGCAGCCGGACTAGCGGGGGGCGCCTGGGAGAGACCCAGTACTTC	CASSRTSGGRLGETQYF
TRBV7-3	TRBJ2-2	few	TRBD1	15	TGTGCCAGCAGCGCACAGGGGCGGCACACCGGGGAGCTGTTTTTT	CASSAQGRHTGELFF
TRBV2	TRBJ2-3	NA	NA	14	TGTGCCAGCAGTGGCCGACAGGGCACAGATACGCAGTATTTT	CASSGRQGTDTQYF
TRBV21-1	TRBJ2-4	few	NA	16	TGTGCCAGCAGCAAACCGGGAGGGAGAGCCAAAAACATTCAGTACTTC	CASSKPGGRAKNIQYF
TRBV7-9	TRBJ2-7	few	NA	14	TGTGCCAGCAGCTTAGAAGCGCAGGGGGGCGAGCAGTACTTC	CASSLEAQGGEQYF
TRBV7-2	TRBJ1-1	NA	NA	15	TGTGCCAGCAGCTTAGCCTCAGGGAGGAACACTGAAGCTTTCTTT	CASSLASGRNTEAFF
TRBV12-5	TRBJ2-1	NA	NA	14	TGTGCTAGTGGTTACCGTGGCGGTACAATTGAGCAGTTCTTC	CASGYRGGTIEQFF
TRBV29-1	TRBJ1-1	NA	NA	12	TGCAGCGTTGATAGGGGACGAAATGAAGCTTTCTTT	CSVDRGRNEAFF
TRBV5-6	TRBJ1-2	few	NA	13	TGTGCCAGCAGCTTGGACAGGGCCCACCTCTACACCTTC	CASSLDRAHLYTF
TRBV25-1	TRBJ2-2	NA	NA	15	TGTGCCAGCAGTGTTTTCGAGCTCCGGTCCGGGGAGCTGTTTTTT	CASSVFELRSGELFF
TRBV5-5	TRBJ1-6	NA	NA	15	TGTGCCAGCAGCTTGGTCGGGGGAGATGATTCACCCCTCCACTTT	CASSLVGGDDSPLHF
TRBV6-1	TRBJ2-2	few	NA	15	TGTGCCAGCAGACCCGATCAGGGTCCAACCGGGGAGCTGTTTTTT	CASRPDQGPTGELFF
TRBV7-8	TRBJ1-2	many	NA	13	TGTGCCAGCAGCTCCGGGACTGCCTATGGCTACACCTTC	CASSSGTAYGYTF
TRBV7-2	TRBJ1-1	NA	NA	15	TGTGCCAGCAGTCAAGGGGCGAGGAGGGGAAGTTTAGCTTTCTTT	CASSQGARRGSLAFF
TRBV5-1	TRBJ2-1	few	NA	13	TGCGCCAGCACCGGGACTTTAACGGGGGAGCAGTTCTTC	CASTGTLTGEQFF
TRBV6-2/TRBV6-3	TRBJ2-1	NA	NA	12	TGTGCCAGAAAGCGACACCTCAATGAGCAGTTCTTC	CARKRHLNEQFF
TRBV4-3	TRBJ2-5	many	NA	15	TGCGCCAGCAGCCAAGCGCAGGGGTTCGGGGAGACCCAGTACTTC	CASSQAQGFGETQYF
TRBV12-3/TRBV12-4	TRBJ1-5	NA	NA	14	TGTGCCAGCAGCTCCCGGACCCCGGGCCAGCCCCAGCATTTT	CASSSRTPGQPQHF
TRBV7-2	TRBJ1-6	NA	NA	15	TGTGCCAGCAGCTACCAGGGTTCTTGGGATTCACCCCTCCACTTT	CASSYQGSWDSPLHF
TRBV29-1	TRBJ1-2	NA	NA	15	TGCAGCGCCAAGACCGAACCCGGAATAAACTATGGCTACACCTTC	CSAKTEPGINYGYTF
TRBV18	TRBJ1-4	few	NA	14	TGTGCCAGCTCACCACGGGACCTGGGGGAAAAACTGTTTTTT	CASSPRDLGEKLFF
TRBV12-3/TRBV12-4	TRBJ2-5	NA	NA	15	TGTGCCAGCAATCATGGGCGGAGGAACCAAGAGACCCAGTACTTC	CASNHGRRNQETQYF
TRBV11-2	TRBJ1-1	NA	NA	14	TGTGCCAGCACCGCCCTTGGGGTCGACACTGAAGCTTTCTTT	CASTALGVDTEAFF
TRBV20-1	TRBJ2-1	few	TRBD1	14	TGCAGTGCTAGTGGTCCGGACAGGGTAAATGAGCAGTTCTTC	CSASGPDRVNEQFF
TRBV20-1	TRBJ1-5	few	TRBD1	14	TGCAGTGCTAGGCCGGACAGGAGGAGTCAGCCCCAGCATTTT	CSARPDRRSQPQHF
TRBV4-2	TRBJ2-2	NA	NA	16	TGTGCCAGCAGCCAAAGCAGGCATTCGAACACCGGGGAGCTGTTTTTT	CASSQSRHSNTGELFF
TRBV12-3/TRBV12-4	TRBJ2-5	NA	TRBD2	15	TGTGCCAGCAGCCGCGGGGGGGTGAAAGGAGAGACCCAGTACTTC	CASSRGGVKGETQYF
TRBV7-2	TRBJ2-3	few	NA	13	TGTGCCAGCAGCTTAGCCCCCGCAGATACGCAGTATTTT	CASSLAPADTQYF
TRBV7-8	TRBJ1-1	few	NA	15	TGTGCCAGCAGCCAATGGACCCGTTTAGAGACTGAAGCTTTCTTT	CASSQWTRLETEAFF
TRBV5-1	TRBJ1-2	few	NA	14	TGCGCCAGCAGCAGGGCGGACCTTCGGGAGGGCTACACCTTC	CASSRADLREGYTF
TRBV20-1	TRBJ2-3	few	NA	12	TGCAGTGCGGCAGTCGGCGTAGATACGCAGTATTTT	CSAAVGVDTQYF
TRBV5-5	TRBJ1-1	many	NA	15	TGTGCCAGCAGCTTAATCCGGGGGTTGAACACTGAAGCTTTCTTT	CASSLIRGLNTEAFF
TRBV20-1	TRBJ2-6	many	NA	16	TGCAGTGCTTCTCCACCGGGTCTCACTGGGGCCAACGTCCTGACTTTC	CSASPPGLTGANVLTF
TRBV7-2	TRBJ2-1	many	NA	13	TGTGCCACCTCGGGATCCTCCTACAATGAGCAGTTCTTC	CATSGSSYNEQFF
TRBV2	TRBJ2-5	NA	NA	14	TGTGCCAGCACCCTACGGGTCAACCGAGGGACCCAGTACTTC	CASTLRVNRGTQYF
TRBV10-3	TRBJ1-6	NA	NA	14	TGTGCCATCAGTGGCGTAGGTCTTAATTCACCCCTCCACTTT	CAISGVGLNSPLHF
TRBV4-3	TRBJ2-3	NA	NA	15	TGCGCCAGCTCGCGCTTACAGGGATTCACAGATACGCAGTATTTT	CASSRLQGFTDTQYF
TRBV2	TRBJ2-6	few	NA	15	TGTGCCAGCAGTGATGGGCCCTCTGGGGCCAACGTCCTGACTTTC	CASSDGPSGANVLTF
TRBV18	TRBJ2-4	NA	TRBD2	18	TGTGCCAGCTCACCGCCACCTCATGGACTAGCGGGAGAGAACATTCAGTACTTC	CASSPPPHGLAGENIQYF
TRBV9	TRBJ2-2	many	NA	13	TGTGCCAGCAGCGTAGTAGCCACCGGGGAGCTGTTTTTT	CASSVVATGELFF
TRBV21-1	TRBJ1-4	few	NA	17	TGTGCCAGCAGCAAAGCTCGGGGGGCTGGGACTAATGAAAAACTGTTTTTT	CASSKARGAGTNEKLFF
TRBV20-1	TRBJ2-3	few	TRBD1	13	TGCAGCTCCGGGACAGGGGGATCTGATACGCAGTATTTT	CSSGTGGSDTQYF
TRBV11-3	TRBJ2-1	few	NA	15	TGTGCCAGCAGCACCGGACACCTATTAAACAATGAGCAGTTCTTC	CASSTGHLLNNEQFF
TRBV12-3/TRBV12-4	TRBJ1-2	NA	TRBD1	14	TGTGCCAGCAGAGCCGGGACAGGGGCCTATGGCTACACCTTC	CASRAGTGAYGYTF
TRBV2	TRBJ1-1	NA	NA	15	TGTGCCAGCAGTGAAGCACTCGGCAGATACACTGAAGCTTTCTTT	CASSEALGRYTEAFF
TRBV4-3	TRBJ1-2	NA	NA	14	TGCGCCAGCAGCCAAGACGGGTGGGTCCATGGCTACACCTTC	CASSQDGWVHGYTF
TRBV28	TRBJ2-1	NA	NA	12	TGTGCCAGCACACCCCTATGGAATGAGCAGTTCTTC	CASTPLWNEQFF
TRBV12-3/TRBV12-4	TRBJ1-2	NA	NA	15	TGTGCCAGCGCCCAGGAGGGCTGGACTAACTATGGCTACACCTTC	CASAQEGWTNYGYTF
TRBV10-3	TRBJ1-2	few	NA	13	TGTGCCATCAGTCCCAGGGGTGACTATGGCTACACCTTC	CAISPRGDYGYTF
TRBV12-3/TRBV12-4	TRBJ2-3	few	NA	14	TGTGCCAGCAGTTTGGGCCAAACACAAGTTACGCAGTATTTT	CASSLGQTQVTQYF
TRBV7-9	TRBJ2-7	few	NA	14	TGTGCCAGCAGCAAAGCGGAGCGGTTCTACGAGCAGTACTTC	CASSKAERFYEQYF
TRBV4-3	TRBJ1-6	NA	NA	15	TGCGCCAGCAGCCAAGTAGCAGGGACCAATTCACCCCTCCACTTT	CASSQVAGTNSPLHF
TRBV4-3	TRBJ2-1	NA	NA	14	TGCGCCAGCAGCCAAGAAACTAGCAGGGATGAGCAGTTCTTC	CASSQETSRDEQFF
TRBV5-1	TRBJ2-2	few	NA	15	TGCGCCAGCAGCTTGAGGGGGAGGAACACCGGGGAGCTGTTTTTT	CASSLRGRNTGELFF